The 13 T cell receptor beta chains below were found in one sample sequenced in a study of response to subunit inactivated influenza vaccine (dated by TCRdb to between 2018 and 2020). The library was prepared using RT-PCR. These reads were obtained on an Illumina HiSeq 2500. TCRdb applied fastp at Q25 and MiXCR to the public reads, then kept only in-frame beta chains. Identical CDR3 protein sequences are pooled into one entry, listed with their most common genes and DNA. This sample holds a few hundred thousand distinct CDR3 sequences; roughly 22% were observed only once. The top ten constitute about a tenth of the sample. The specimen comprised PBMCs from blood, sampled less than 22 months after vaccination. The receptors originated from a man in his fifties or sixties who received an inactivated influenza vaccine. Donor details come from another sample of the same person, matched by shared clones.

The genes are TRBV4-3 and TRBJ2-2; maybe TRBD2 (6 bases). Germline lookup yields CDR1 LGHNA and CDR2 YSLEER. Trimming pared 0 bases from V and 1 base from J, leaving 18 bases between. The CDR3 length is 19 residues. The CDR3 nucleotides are TGCGCCAGCAGCCAAGAGTTTCCCGGGGGAACCTGGAACACCGGGGAGCTGTTTTTT. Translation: CASSQEFPGGTWNTGELFF.

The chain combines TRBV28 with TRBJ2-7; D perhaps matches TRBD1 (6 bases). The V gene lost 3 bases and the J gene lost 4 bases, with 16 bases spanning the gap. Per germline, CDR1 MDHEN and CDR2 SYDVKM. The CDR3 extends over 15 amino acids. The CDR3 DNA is TGTGCCAGCAGTTTGCCTACAGGGACCGCATACGAGCAGTACTTC. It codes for CASSLPTGTAYEQYF. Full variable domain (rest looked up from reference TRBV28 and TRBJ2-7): DVKVTQSSRYLVKRTGEKVFLECVQDMDHENMFWYRQDPGLGLRLIYFSYDVKMKEKGDIPEGYSVSREKKERFSLILESASTNQTSMYLCASSLPTGTAYEQYFGPGTRLTVT.

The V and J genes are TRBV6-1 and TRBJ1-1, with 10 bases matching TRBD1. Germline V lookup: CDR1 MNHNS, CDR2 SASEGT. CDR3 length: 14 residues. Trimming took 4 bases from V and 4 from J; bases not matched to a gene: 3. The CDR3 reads CASSVTGGVTEAFF. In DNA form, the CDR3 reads TGTGCCAGCAGTGTGACAGGGGGCGTCACTGAAGCTTTCTTT.

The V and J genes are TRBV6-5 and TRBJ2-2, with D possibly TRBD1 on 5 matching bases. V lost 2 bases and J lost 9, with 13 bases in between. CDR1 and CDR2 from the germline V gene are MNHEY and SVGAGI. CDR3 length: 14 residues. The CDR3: CASSYGRQNRELFF. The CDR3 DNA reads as TGTGCCAGCAGTTACGGTCGACAGAACAGGGAGCTGTTTTTT.

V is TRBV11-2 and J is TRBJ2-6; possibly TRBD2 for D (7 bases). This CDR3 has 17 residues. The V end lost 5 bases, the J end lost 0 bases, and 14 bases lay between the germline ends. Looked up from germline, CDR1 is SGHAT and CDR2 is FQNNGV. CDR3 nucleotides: TGTGCCAGCAGCCCGGGGGGCTTCTCCTCTGGGGCCAACGTCCTGACTTTC. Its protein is CASSPGGFSSGANVLTF.

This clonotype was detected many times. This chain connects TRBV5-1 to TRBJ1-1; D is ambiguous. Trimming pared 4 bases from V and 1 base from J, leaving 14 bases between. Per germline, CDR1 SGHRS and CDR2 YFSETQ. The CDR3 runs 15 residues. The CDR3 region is CASSASVRGNTEAFF. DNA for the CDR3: TGCGCCAGCAGCGCCTCGGTGCGGGGGAACACTGAAGCTTTCTTT.

The CDR3 bases are TGTGCCAGTAGTACCCTCCACAATCAGCCCCAGCATTTT. Translated: CASSTLHNQPQHF. V usage is TRBV19 and J usage is TRBJ1-5; D ambiguous. This CDR3 contains 13 residues. V was shortened by 4 bases and J by 3 bases, with 7 bases between the two germline ends. CDR1 LNHDA and CDR2 SQIVND come from the germline V gene (reference sequence).

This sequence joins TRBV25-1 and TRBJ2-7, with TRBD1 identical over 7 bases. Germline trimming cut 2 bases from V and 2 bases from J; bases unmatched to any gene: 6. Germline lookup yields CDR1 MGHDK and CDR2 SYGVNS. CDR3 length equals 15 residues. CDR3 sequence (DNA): TGTGCCAGCAGTGAACGAGGGGGCCAGGCCTACGAGCAGTACTTC. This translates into CASSERGGQAYEQYF.

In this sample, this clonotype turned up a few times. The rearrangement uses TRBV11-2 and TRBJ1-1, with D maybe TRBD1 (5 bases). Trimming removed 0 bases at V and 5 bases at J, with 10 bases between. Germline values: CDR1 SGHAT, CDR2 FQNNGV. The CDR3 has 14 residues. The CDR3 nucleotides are TGTGCCAGCAGCTTAGAACGGGGCAGGACTGAAGCTTTCTTT. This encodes CASSLERGRTEAFF.

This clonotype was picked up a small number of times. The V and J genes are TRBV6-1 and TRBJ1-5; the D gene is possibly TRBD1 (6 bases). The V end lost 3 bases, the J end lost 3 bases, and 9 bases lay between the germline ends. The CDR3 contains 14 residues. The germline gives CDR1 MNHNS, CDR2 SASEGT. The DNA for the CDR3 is TGTGCCAGCAGTGACACAGGGTCCAATCAGCCCCAGCATTTT. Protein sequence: CASSDTGSNQPQHF.

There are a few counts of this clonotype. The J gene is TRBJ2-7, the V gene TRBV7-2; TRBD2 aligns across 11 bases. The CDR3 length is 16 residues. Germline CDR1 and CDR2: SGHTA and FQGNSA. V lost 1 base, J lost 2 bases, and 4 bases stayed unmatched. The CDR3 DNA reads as TGTGCCAGCAGCTTAGGGGGACTAGCGGATACCTACGAGCAGTACTTC. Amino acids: CASSLGGLADTYEQYF. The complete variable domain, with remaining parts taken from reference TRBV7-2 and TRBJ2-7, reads GAGVSQSPSNKVTEKGKDVELRCDPISGHTALYWYRQSLGQGLEFLIYFQGNSAPDKSGLPSDRFSAERTGGSVSTLTIQRTQQEDSAVYLCASSLGGLADTYEQYFGPGTRLTVT.

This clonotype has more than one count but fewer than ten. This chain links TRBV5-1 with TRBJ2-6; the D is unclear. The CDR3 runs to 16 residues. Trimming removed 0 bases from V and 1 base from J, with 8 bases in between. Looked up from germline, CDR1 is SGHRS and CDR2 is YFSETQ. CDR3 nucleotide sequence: TGCGCCAGCAGCTTGGTGGTAGTATCTGGGGCCAACGTCCTGACTTTC. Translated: CASSLVVVSGANVLTF. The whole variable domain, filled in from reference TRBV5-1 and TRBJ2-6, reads KAGVTQTPRYLIKTRGQQVTLSCSPISGHRSVSWYQQTPGQGLQFLFEYFSETQRNKGNFPGRFSGRQFSNSRSEMNVSTLELGDSALYLCASSLVVVSGANVLTFGAGSRLTVL.

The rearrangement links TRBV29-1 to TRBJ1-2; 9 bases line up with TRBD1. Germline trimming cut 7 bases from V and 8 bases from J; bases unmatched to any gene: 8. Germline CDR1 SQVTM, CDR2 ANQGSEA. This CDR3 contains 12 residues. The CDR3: CSAEQGARGYTF. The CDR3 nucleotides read TGCAGCGCCGAACAGGGGGCGCGGGGCTACACCTTC. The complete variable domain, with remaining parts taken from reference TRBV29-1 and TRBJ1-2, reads SAVISQKPSRDICQRGTSLTIQCQVDSQVTMMFWYRQQPGQSLTLIATANQGSEATYESGFVIDKFPISRPNLTFSTLTVSNMSPEDSSIYLCSAEQGARGYTFGSGTRLTVV.